These T cell receptor beta chains were read from a single sample in a study of PD-1 blockade in classical Hodgkin lymphoma. Assay used: immunoSEQ multiplex PCR; TCRdb lists only in-frame clones, some missing. The sample has around 60,000 clones, roughly nine tenths seen once. The sequencing used peripheral blood mononuclear cells (PBMCs), collected before the fourth cycle of nivolumab. The receptors here all came from a human donor with classical Hodgkin lymphoma. Both conserved end residues are part of each CDR3. D genes are given only for firm matches. Clone size appears in some rows only: once, few, many, or a class for an expanded clone.

TRBJ2-5 TRBV6-5 - - TGTGCCAGCCGAAGGGGGGAGACCCAGTACTTC CASRRGETQYF
TRBJ2-4 TRBV2 - TRBD2 TGTGCCAGCAGTGGGACTAGCGGGCTAGCCAAAAACATTCAGTACTTC CASSGTSGLAKNIQYF
TRBJ2-1 TRBV23-1 once TRBD2 TGCGCCAGCAGTCCACATCCTAGCGGGAGGATCTCCTACAATGAGCAGTTCTTC CASSPHPSGRISYNEQFF
TRBJ2-7 TRBV28 - - TGTGCCAGCAGCCCGAACAGGGCCCCCTACGAGCAGTACTTC CASSPNRAPYEQYF
TRBJ2-2 TRBV6-1 few TRBD2 TGTGCCAGCAGTGCACTAGCGGGGACTACCGGGGAGCTGTTTTTT CASSALAGTTGELFF
TRBJ1-2 TRBV7-9 - TRBD1 TGTGCCAGCAGCTTAGAGGACAGGACCTCTGGCTACACCTTC CASSLEDRTSGYTF
TRBJ2-3 TRBV27 - - TGTGCCAGCAGTTTATATCAGGTTCCCACAGATACGCAGTATTTT CASSLYQVPTDTQYF
TRBJ2-7 TRBV29-1 - - TGCAGCGCATGGGACGGTTACGAGCAGTACTTC CSAWDGYEQYF
TRBJ1-3 TRBV6-5 - - TGTGCCAGCAGACCCTTGGGGGGGGCGAACACCATATATTTT CASRPLGGANTIYF
TRBJ2-7 TRBV28 - TRBD1 TGTGCCAGCAGTCCCCCGGGACAGGGGGCTTACGAGCAGTACTTC CASSPPGQGAYEQYF
TRBJ1-4 TRBV18 once - TGTGCCAGCTCTACGCAGACAGGTGGTAATGAAAAACTGTTTTTT CASSTQTGGNEKLFF
TRBJ2-7 TRBV27 - TRBD2 TGTGCCAGCAAGGGAGGGGTTTCCTACGAGCAGTACTTC CASKGGVSYEQYF
TRBJ1-6 TRBV28 - - TGTGCCACACGCCAGGGCGAGAATTCACCCCTCCACTTT CATRQGENSPLHF
TRBJ2-1 TRBV6-1 - - TGTGCCAGCACCTGGTACAATGAGCAGTTCTTC CASTWYNEQFF
TRBJ2-7 TRBV6-1 - TRBD1 TGTGCCAGCAGCGTGACAGGGGAGATCCACGAGCAGTACTTC CASSVTGEIHEQYF
TRBJ1-6 TRBV6-5 - TRBD1 TGTGCCAGCAGCCTGGGACAGGGGTATAATTCACCCCTCCACTTT CASSLGQGYNSPLHF
TRBJ2-1 TRBV7-8 - TRBD2 TGTGCCAGCAGCCCTCGGACTAGCGGGACGCCCTACAATGAGCAGTTCTTC CASSPRTSGTPYNEQFF
TRBJ2-7 TRBV28 - TRBD2 TGTGCCAGCAGTTTAGTGGGGGGGGACTACGAGCAGTACTTC CASSLVGGDYEQYF
TRBJ2-3 TRBV27 - TRBD2 TGTGCCAGCGGCATTCAGCGGGAAGGCACAGATACGCAGTATTTT CASGIQREGTDTQYF
TRBJ1-1 TRBV5-8 - - TGTGCCAGCAGCTTGGTGGCCCAAGGTACTGAAGCTTTCTTT CASSLVAQGTEAFF
TRBJ1-1 TRBV19 - - TGTGCCAGTACCCGAGGAGAGATCACTGAAGCTTTCTTT CASTRGEITEAFF
TRBJ2-3 TRBV6-1 - - TGTGCCAGCAATCCGGGCGGGGGCTGGGATACGCAGTATTTT CASNPGGGWDTQYF
TRBJ1-6 TRBV6-6 - - TGTGCCAGCAGTTACGACGTGGAACGCTTTGCACCCCTCCACTTT CASSYDVERFAPLHF
TRBJ1-5 TRBV6-1 - TRBD1 TGTGCCAGCAGTGAATCACGGGGGACAGGGGGCTATCAGCCCCAGCATTTT CASSESRGTGGYQPQHF
TRBJ2-7 TRBV7-9 once TRBD1 TGTGCCAGCAGCGTCGGGACAGGGGGTACCTACGAGCAGTACTTC CASSVGTGGTYEQYF
TRBJ2-3 TRBV5-1 - - TGCGCCAGCAGCTTTGGGACAAGGGGCACAGATACGCAGTATTTT CASSFGTRGTDTQYF
TRBJ2-2 TRBV18 - - TGTGCCAGCTCAAAGACAGGGAACACCGGGGAGCTGTTTTTT CASSKTGNTGELFF